A selection of T cell receptor beta chains follows, all from one sample in a study of technical replicates of blood from several donors. Assay used: immunoSEQ multiplex PCR; TCRdb lists only in-frame clones, some missing. Altogether about 80,000 clones are present, 89% being singletons, with the ten largest covering approximately 0.39%. Sequenced material: T cells isolated from PBMCs. The receptors originated from a human donor in good health. CDR3s include the opening cysteine and the closing phenylalanine or tryptophan. D genes are given only for firm matches. Clone size is not always given. Where it is, it says once, few, many or a class for expanded clones.

v_call,clone_size,d_call,j_call,cdr3_aa,cdr3_nt
TRBV2,NA,TRBD1,TRBJ1-2,CASSLRTGLRDGYTF,TGTGCCAGCAGTCTCCGGACAGGGTTGAGGGATGGCTACACCTTC
TRBV20-1,NA,NA,TRBJ1-2,CSASRYGYTF,TGCAGTGCTAGTCGGTATGGCTACACCTTC
TRBV9,NA,TRBD2,TRBJ2-3,CASSVGFIAGTSTDTQYF,TGTGCCAGCAGCGTAGGTTTTATAGCGGGGACTAGCACAGATACGCAGTATTTT
TRBV2,NA,NA,TRBJ1-1,CASGGQGNTEAFF,TGTGCCAGCGGCGGTCAGGGGAACACTGAAGCTTTCTTT
TRBV7-2,NA,TRBD1,TRBJ1-2,CASSRTGGHYGYTF,TGTGCCAGCAGTCGGACAGGGGGCCACTATGGCTACACCTTC
TRBV27,NA,NA,TRBJ2-3,CASSSLGPPVGTQYF,TGTGCCAGCAGTTCCCTGGGCCCCCCTGTGGGTACGCAGTATTTT
TRBV30,NA,NA,TRBJ2-7,CAWSAGQSAGGFYEQYF,TGTGCCTGGAGTGCTGGACAGAGTGCTGGGGGTTTCTACGAGCAGTACTTC
TRBV6-5,NA,NA,TRBJ2-1,CASRRPGNEQFF,TGTGCCAGCAGACGACCAGGTAATGAGCAGTTCTTC
TRBV4-2,NA,NA,TRBJ2-5,CASSQDLPGTQETQYF,TGTGCCAGCAGCCAAGATCTTCCGGGGACTCAAGAGACCCAGTACTTC
TRBV4-1,NA,NA,TRBJ2-2,CASSQTFGGELFF,TGCGCCAGCAGCCAAACTTTCGGTGGGGAGCTGTTTTTT
TRBV15,NA,NA,TRBJ2-1,CATSKTAGPYNEQFF,TGTGCCACCAGCAAAACGGCGGGCCCTTACAATGAGCAGTTCTTC
TRBV28,NA,TRBD1,TRBJ2-1,CASSPGTGLTYNEQFF,TGTGCCAGCAGCCCCGGGACAGGGTTAACCTACAATGAGCAGTTCTTC
TRBV7-2,NA,NA,TRBJ1-2,CASSELGAFYGYTF,TGTGCCAGCAGCGAATTAGGGGCCTTCTATGGCTACACCTTC
TRBV13,NA,TRBD1,TRBJ1-5,CASSLGQGGHQPQHF,TGTGCCAGCAGCTTGGGACAGGGCGGTCATCAGCCCCAGCATTTT
TRBV19,NA,NA,TRBJ2-1,CATAFRGGEQFF,TGTGCCACTGCTTTCCGAGGCGGGGAGCAGTTCTTC
TRBV5-5,once,NA,TRBJ1-2,CASSLTGSYGYTF,TGTGCCAGCAGCCTAACAGGGTCCTATGGCTACACCTTC
TRBV11-2,NA,TRBD1,TRBJ2-7,CASTGQGSYEQYF,TGTGCCAGCACCGGACAGGGAAGCTACGAGCAGTACTTC
TRBV5-8,NA,NA,TRBJ1-1,CASFYQGDTEAFF,TGTGCCAGCTTTTATCAAGGGGACACTGAAGCTTTCTTT
TRBV5-6,NA,TRBD1,TRBJ1-2,CASLLRRGQGGYTF,TGTGCCAGCCTCTTGAGGAGGGGGCAGGGTGGCTACACCTTC
TRBV27,NA,NA,TRBJ1-1,CASSVLLNTEAFF,TGTGCCAGCAGTGTCCTTTTGAACACTGAAGCTTTCTTT
TRBV19,NA,NA,TRBJ2-4,CASSIEAGAKNIQYF,TGTGCCAGTAGTATAGAGGCAGGGGCCAAAAACATTCAGTACTTC
TRBV11-2,NA,TRBD1,TRBJ2-1,CASSFTGTGVDYTYNEQFF,TGTGCCAGCAGCTTTACCGGGACAGGGGTAGATTATACCTACAATGAGCAGTTCTTC
TRBV30,NA,NA,TRBJ2-7,CAWTHSSWQAYEQYF,TGTGCCTGGACCCACTCTAGCTGGCAGGCGTACGAGCAGTACTTC
TRBV25-1,NA,NA,TRBJ1-5,CASNGLNQPQHF,TGTGCCAGCAACGGGTTGAATCAGCCCCAGCATTTT
TRBV28,NA,NA,TRBJ1-5,CASSFYLGVTDSNQPQHF,TGTGCCAGCAGTTTCTATCTAGGGGTTACAGATAGCAATCAGCCCCAGCATTTT
TRBV5-1,NA,TRBD1,TRBJ2-7,CASSLGTGQVGFEQYF,TGCGCCAGCAGCTTGGGGACGGGACAGGTCGGATTCGAGCAGTACTTC
TRBV2,NA,TRBD2,TRBJ2-7,CASSEASGRAGYEQYF,TGTGCCAGCAGTGAGGCTAGCGGGAGGGCCGGCTACGAGCAGTACTTC
TRBV7-9,NA,TRBD2,TRBJ2-1,CASSPSGLAGNNEQFF,TGTGCCAGCAGCCCCTCCGGGCTAGCGGGAAACAATGAGCAGTTCTTC
TRBV29-1,NA,TRBD1,TRBJ2-7,CSVGTGGEGQYF,TGCAGCGTAGGGACAGGGGGCGAGGGGCAGTACTTC
TRBV2,NA,TRBD2,TRBJ2-1,CAGGTSGRGEQFF,TGTGCCGGCGGGACTAGCGGGAGAGGTGAGCAGTTCTTC
TRBV6-6,NA,NA,TRBJ2-6,CASSYSTAGANVLTF,TGTGCCAGCAGTTACTCGACAGCTGGGGCCAACGTCCTGACTTTC
TRBV6-1,once,NA,TRBJ2-6,CASSGQGVNVLTF,TGTGCCAGCAGTGGTCAGGGTGTCAACGTCCTGACTTTC
TRBV9,NA,TRBD1,TRBJ2-2,CASSVAGTGGNTGELFF,TGTGCCAGCAGCGTCGCCGGGACAGGGGGGAACACCGGGGAGCTGTTTTTT
TRBV11-3,NA,TRBD1,TRBJ1-3,CASSPRQGARNTIYF,TGTGCCAGCAGCCCCAGACAGGGGGCAAGAAACACCATATATTTT
TRBV7-3,NA,TRBD1,TRBJ2-3,CASSYRGQHTDTQYF,TGTGCCAGCAGCTATAGGGGACAGCACACAGATACGCAGTATTTT
TRBV9,NA,TRBD2,TRBJ2-7,CASSAGGDFSYEQYF,TGTGCCAGCAGCGCCGGGGGGGACTTTAGCTACGAGCAGTACTTC
TRBV9,once,TRBD1,TRBJ1-4,CASSPTGGDEKLFF,TGTGCCAGCAGCCCGACAGGGGGGGATGAAAAACTGTTTTTT
TRBV6-5,few,NA,TRBJ1-1,CASSGQFEAFF,TGTGCCAGCAGTGGACAGTTTGAAGCTTTCTTT
TRBV28,NA,TRBD2,TRBJ2-7,CASSLSGSHEQYF,TGTGCCAGCAGCCTTAGCGGGAGCCACGAGCAGTACTTC
TRBV7-2,once,TRBD2,TRBJ2-1,CASSRFPTSGMSNEQFF,TGTGCCAGCAGTCGTTTCCCGACTAGCGGGATGAGCAATGAGCAGTTCTTC
TRBV11-2,NA,TRBD1,TRBJ1-5,CASSLGLEGAPQHF,TGTGCCAGCAGCTTAGGATTGGAGGGGGCGCCCCAGCATTTT
TRBV19,NA,NA,TRBJ2-1,CASSPYSDEQFF,TGTGCCAGTAGTCCATACTCGGATGAGCAGTTCTTC
TRBV7-6,NA,TRBD2,TRBJ2-7,CASSSGGAYEQYF,TGTGCCAGCAGCTCGGGAGGGGCGTACGAGCAGTACTTC
TRBV15,NA,TRBD1,TRBJ1-1,CATSRDRGQSAFF,TGTGCCACCAGCAGAGATAGGGGACAGTCAGCTTTCTTT
TRBV18,NA,NA,TRBJ1-1,CASSSQNREAFF,TGTGCCAGCTCATCCCAGAACAGGGAAGCTTTCTTT
TRBV29-1,once,TRBD1,TRBJ2-1,CSTPGRDSYNEQFF,TGCAGCACACCGGGTAGGGACAGTTACAATGAGCAGTTCTTC
TRBV5-6,NA,NA,TRBJ2-4,CASSLEIGLGGQNIQYF,TGTGCCAGCAGCTTGGAAATTGGTTTAGGGGGACAAAACATTCAGTACTTC
TRBV6-5,few,TRBD1,TRBJ1-1,CASSYGTEDTEAFF,TGTGCCAGCAGTTATGGGACAGAAGACACTGAAGCTTTCTTT
TRBV7-9,NA,NA,TRBJ2-1,CASSTASFNEQFF,TGTGCCAGCAGCACCGCGTCCTTCAATGAGCAGTTCTTC
TRBV4-3,NA,TRBD1,TRBJ1-3,CASSQAGGTGNTIYF,TGCGCCAGCAGCCAAGCAGGGGGCACTGGAAACACCATATATTTT
TRBV6-5,NA,NA,TRBJ2-1,CASSKGGVPEQFF,TGTGCCAGCAGTAAGGGCGGGGTACCTGAGCAGTTCTTC
TRBV6-5,NA,TRBD1,TRBJ1-1,CASSYEDRDNTEAFF,TGTGCCAGCAGTTACGAAGACAGGGACAACACTGAAGCTTTCTTT
TRBV9,NA,NA,TRBJ1-3,CASSVSDFFYSGNTIYF,TGTGCCAGCAGCGTTTCCGACTTCTTTTACTCTGGAAACACCATATATTTT
TRBV6-5,NA,TRBD1,TRBJ2-1,CASSPDRATYNEQFF,TGTGCCAGCAGTCCCGACAGGGCCACCTACAATGAGCAGTTCTTC
TRBV28,NA,NA,TRBJ1-2,CASSSPRTGNYGYTF,TGTGCCAGCAGTTCCCCACGAACAGGGAACTATGGCTACACCTTC
TRBV15,NA,TRBD1,TRBJ2-7,CATRQGSYEQYF,TGTGCCACCCGACAGGGCTCCTACGAGCAGTACTTC
TRBV10-3,once,TRBD1,TRBJ1-1,CAIRREQTGYTEAFF,TGTGCCATCAGGAGGGAACAGACAGGGTACACTGAAGCTTTCTTT